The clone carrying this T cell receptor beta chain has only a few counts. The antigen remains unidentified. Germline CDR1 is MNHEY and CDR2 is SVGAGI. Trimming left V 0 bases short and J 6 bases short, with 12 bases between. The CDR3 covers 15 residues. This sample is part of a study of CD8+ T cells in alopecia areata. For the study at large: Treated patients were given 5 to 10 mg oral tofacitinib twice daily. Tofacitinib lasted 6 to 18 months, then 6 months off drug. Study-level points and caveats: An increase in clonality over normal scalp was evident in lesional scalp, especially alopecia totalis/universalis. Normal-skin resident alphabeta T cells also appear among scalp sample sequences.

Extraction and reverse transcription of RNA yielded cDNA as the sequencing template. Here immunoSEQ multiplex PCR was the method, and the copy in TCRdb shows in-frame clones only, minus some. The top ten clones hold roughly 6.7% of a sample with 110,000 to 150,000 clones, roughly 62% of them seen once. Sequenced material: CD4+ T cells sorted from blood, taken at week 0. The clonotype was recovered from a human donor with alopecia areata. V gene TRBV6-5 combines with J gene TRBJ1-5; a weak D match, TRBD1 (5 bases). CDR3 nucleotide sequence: TGTGCCAGCAGTTACTCGCAAGGGGCAAGTCAGCCCCAGCATTTT. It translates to CASSYSQGASQPQHF.